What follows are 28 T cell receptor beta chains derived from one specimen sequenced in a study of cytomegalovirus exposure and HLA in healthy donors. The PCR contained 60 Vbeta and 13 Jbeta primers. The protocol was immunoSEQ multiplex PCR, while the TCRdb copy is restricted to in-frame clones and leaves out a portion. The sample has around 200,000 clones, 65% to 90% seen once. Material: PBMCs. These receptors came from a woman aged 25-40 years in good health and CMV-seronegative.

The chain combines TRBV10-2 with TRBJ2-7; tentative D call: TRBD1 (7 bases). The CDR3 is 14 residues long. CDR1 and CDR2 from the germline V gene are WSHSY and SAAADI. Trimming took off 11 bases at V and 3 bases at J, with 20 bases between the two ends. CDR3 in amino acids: CASQEAGGNYEQYF. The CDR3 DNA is TGCGCCTCACAGGAGGCAGGGGGGAACTACGAGCAGTACTTC.

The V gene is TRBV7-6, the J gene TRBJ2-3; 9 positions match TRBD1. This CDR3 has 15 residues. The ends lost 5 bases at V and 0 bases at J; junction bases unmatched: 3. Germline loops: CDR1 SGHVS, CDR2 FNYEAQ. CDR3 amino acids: CASSKQGASTDTQYF. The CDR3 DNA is TGTGCCAGCAGCAAACAGGGGGCAAGCACAGATACGCAGTATTTT.

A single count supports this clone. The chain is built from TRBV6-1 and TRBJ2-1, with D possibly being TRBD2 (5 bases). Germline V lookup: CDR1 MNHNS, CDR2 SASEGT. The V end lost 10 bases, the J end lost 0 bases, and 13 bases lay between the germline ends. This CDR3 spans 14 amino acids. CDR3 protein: CATLGGSSYNEQFF. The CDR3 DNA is TGTGCCACCTTGGGTGGGAGCTCCTACAATGAGCAGTTCTTC.

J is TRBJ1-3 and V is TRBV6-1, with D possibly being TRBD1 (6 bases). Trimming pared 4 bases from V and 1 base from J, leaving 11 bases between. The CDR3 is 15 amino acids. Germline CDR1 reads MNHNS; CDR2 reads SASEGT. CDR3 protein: CASSAYRASGNTIYF. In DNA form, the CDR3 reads TGTGCCAGCAGTGCATACAGGGCTTCTGGAAACACCATATATTTT.

CDR3 DNA sequence: TGTGCCAGTAGTTCCGGGGGGGGACCCAGCACAGATACGCAGTATTTT. Amino acids: CASSSGGGPSTDTQYF. The gene calls are TRBV19 and TRBJ2-3, with TRBD2 identical over 8 bases. The ends lost 5 bases at V and 0 bases at J; junction bases unmatched: 7. This CDR3 has 16 amino acids. CDR1 and CDR2 (germline): LNHDA, SQIVND (reference sequence).

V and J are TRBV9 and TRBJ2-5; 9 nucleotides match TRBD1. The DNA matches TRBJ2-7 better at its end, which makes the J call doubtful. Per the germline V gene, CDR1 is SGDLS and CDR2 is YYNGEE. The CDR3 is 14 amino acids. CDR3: CASSAGTGNYEQYF. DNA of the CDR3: TGTGCCAGCAGCGCCGGGACAGGGAACTACGAGCAGTACTTC.

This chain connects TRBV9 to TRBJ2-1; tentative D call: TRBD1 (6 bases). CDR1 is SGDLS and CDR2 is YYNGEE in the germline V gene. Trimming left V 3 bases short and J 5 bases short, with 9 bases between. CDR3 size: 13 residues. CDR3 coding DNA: TGTGCCAGCAGCGCAGGGACAAACAATGAGCAGTTCTTC. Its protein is CASSAGTNNEQFF.

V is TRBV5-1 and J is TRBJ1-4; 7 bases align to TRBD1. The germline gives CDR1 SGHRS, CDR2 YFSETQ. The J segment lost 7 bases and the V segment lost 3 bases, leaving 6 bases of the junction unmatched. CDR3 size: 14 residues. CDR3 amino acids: CASSSQGQGEKLFF. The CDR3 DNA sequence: TGCGCCAGCAGCTCACAGGGGCAGGGTGAAAAACTGTTTTTT.

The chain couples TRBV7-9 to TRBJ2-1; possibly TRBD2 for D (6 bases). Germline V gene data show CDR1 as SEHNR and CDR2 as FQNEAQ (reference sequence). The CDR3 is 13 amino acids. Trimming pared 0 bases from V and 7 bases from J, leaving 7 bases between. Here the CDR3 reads CASSLASGNEQFF. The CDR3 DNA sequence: TGTGCCAGCAGCTTAGCGAGCGGGAATGAGCAGTTCTTC. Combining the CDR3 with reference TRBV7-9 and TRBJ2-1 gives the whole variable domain DTGVSQNPRHKITKRGQNVTFRCDPISEHNRLYWYRQTLGQGPEFLTYFQNEAQLEKSRLLSDRFSAERPKGSFSTLEIQRTEQGDSAMYLCASSLASGNEQFFGPGTRLTVL.

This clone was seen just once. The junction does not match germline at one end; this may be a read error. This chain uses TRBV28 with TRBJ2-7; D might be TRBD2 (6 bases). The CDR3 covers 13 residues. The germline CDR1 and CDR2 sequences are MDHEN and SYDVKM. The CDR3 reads CASSSQGGRVWAF. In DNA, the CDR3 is TGTGCCAGCAGCTCCCAGGGAGGTCGCGTCTGGGCTTTC.

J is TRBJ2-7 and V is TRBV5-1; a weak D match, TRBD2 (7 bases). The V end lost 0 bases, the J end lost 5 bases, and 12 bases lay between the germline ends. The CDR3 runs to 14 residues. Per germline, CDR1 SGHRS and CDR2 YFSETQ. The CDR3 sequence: CASSLEGGLHEQYF. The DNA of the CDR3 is TGCGCCAGCAGCTTGGAGGGGGGACTACACGAGCAGTACTTC.

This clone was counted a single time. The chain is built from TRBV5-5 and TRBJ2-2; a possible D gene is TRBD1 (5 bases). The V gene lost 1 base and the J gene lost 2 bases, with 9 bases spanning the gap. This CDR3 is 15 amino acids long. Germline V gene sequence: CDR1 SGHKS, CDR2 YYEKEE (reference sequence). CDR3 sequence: CASSLTGHNTGELFF. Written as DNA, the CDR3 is TGTGCCAGCAGCTTGACTGGACACAACACCGGGGAGCTGTTTTTT.

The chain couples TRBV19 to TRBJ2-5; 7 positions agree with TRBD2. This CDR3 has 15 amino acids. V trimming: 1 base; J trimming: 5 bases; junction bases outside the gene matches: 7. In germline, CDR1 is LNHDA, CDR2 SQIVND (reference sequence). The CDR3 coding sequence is TGTGCCAGTAGTATAGGGCGGGAGTCCTTTGAGACCCAGTACTTC. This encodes CASSIGRESFETQYF.

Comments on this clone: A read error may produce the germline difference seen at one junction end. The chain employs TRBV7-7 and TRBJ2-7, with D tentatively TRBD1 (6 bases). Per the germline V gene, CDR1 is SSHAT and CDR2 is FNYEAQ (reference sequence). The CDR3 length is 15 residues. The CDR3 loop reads CASSPLDRNSYEQYF. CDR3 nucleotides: TGTGCTAGCAGCCCTCTGGACAGAAACTCCTACGAGCAGTACTTC.

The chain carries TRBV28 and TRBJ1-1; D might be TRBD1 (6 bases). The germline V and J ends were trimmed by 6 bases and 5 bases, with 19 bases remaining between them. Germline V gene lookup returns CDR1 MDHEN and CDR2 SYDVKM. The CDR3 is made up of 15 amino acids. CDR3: CASSLTRGAWTEAFF. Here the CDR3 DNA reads TGTGCCAGCAGCTTGACCCGGGGGGCTTGGACTGAAGCTTTCTTT. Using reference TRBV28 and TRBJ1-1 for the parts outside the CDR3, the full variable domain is DVKVTQSSRYLVKRTGEKVFLECVQDMDHENMFWYRQDPGLGLRLIYFSYDVKMKEKGDIPEGYSVSREKKERFSLILESASTNQTSMYLCASSLTRGAWTEAFFGQGTRLTVV.

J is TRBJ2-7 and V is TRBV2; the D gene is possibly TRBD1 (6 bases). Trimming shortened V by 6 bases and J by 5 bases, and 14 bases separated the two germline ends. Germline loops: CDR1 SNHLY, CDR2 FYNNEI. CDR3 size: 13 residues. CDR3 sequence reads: CASRGAGVDEQYF. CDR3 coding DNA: TGTGCCAGCAGGGGGGCAGGGGTGGACGAGCAGTACTTC. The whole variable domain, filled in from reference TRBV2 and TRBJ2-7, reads EPEVTQTPSHQVTQMGQEVILRCVPISNHLYFYWYRQILGQKVEFLVSFYNNEISEKSEIFDDQFSVERPDGSNFTLKIRSTKLEDSAMYFCASRGAGVDEQYFGPGTRLTVT.

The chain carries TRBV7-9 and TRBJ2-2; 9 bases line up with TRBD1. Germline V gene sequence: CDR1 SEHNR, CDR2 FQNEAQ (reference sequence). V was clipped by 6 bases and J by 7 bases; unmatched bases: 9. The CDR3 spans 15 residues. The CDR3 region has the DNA TGTGCCAGCAGACTCGGGACAGGGATAGGCGGGGAGCTGTTTTTT. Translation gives CASRLGTGIGGELFF. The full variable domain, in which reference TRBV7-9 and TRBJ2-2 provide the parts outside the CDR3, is DTGVSQNPRHKITKRGQNVTFRCDPISEHNRLYWYRQTLGQGPEFLTYFQNEAQLEKSRLLSDRFSAERPKGSFSTLEIQRTEQGDSAMYLCASRLGTGIGGELFFGEGSRLTVL.

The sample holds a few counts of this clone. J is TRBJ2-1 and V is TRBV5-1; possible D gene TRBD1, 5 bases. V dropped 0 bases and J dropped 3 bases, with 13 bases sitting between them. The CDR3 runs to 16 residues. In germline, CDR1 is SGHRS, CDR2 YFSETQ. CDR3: CASSLATGTLYNEQFF. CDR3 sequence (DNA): TGCGCCAGCAGCTTGGCCACAGGAACCCTCTACAATGAGCAGTTCTTC.

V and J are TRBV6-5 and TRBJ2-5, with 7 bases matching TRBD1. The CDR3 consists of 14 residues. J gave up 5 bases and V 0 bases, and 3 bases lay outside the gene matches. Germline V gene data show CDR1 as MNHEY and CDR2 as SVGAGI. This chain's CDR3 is CASSYSGGDETQYF. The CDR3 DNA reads TGTGCCAGCAGTTACTCAGGGGGCGACGAGACCCAGTACTTC.

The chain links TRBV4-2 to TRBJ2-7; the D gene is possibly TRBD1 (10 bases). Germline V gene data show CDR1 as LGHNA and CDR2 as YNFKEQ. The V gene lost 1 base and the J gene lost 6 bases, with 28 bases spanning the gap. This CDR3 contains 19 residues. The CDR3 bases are TGTGCCAGCAGCCAAGGGGTGGCTGGAGCGGGGGGACAGGGGCGCGAGCAGTACTTC. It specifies CASSQGVAGAGGQGREQYF.

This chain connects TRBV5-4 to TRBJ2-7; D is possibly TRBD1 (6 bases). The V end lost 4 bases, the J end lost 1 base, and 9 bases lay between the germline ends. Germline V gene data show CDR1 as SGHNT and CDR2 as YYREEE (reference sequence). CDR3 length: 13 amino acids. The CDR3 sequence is CASSRDISYEQYF. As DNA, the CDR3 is TGTGCCAGCAGCCGGGACATATCCTACGAGCAGTACTTC.

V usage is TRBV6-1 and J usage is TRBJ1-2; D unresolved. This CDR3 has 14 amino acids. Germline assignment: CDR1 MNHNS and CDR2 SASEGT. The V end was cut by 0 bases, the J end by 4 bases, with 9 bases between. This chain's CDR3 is CASSEASTSYGYTF. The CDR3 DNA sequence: TGTGCCAGCAGTGAAGCGTCCACTAGCTATGGCTACACCTTC.

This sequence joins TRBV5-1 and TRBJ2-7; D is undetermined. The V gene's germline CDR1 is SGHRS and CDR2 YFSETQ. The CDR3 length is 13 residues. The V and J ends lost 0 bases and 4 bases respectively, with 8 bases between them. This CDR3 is CASSLETQYEQYF. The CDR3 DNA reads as TGCGCCAGCAGCTTGGAGACACAATACGAGCAGTACTTC. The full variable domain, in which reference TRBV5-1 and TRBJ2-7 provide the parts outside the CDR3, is KAGVTQTPRYLIKTRGQQVTLSCSPISGHRSVSWYQQTPGQGLQFLFEYFSETQRNKGNFPGRFSGRQFSNSRSEMNVSTLELGDSALYLCASSLETQYEQYFGPGTRLTVT.

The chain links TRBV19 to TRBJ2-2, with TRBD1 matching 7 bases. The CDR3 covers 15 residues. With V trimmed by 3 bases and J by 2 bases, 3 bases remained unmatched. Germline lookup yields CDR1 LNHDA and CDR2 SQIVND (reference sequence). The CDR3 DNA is TGTGCCAGTAGTATTGACAGGGTAAACACCGGGGAGCTGTTTTTT. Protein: CASSIDRVNTGELFF. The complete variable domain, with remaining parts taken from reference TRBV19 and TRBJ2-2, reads DGGITQSPKYLFRKEGQNVTLSCEQNLNHDAMYWYRQDPGQGLRLIYYSQIVNDFQKGDIAEGYSVSREKKESFPLTVTSAQKNPTAFYLCASSIDRVNTGELFFGEGSRLTVL.

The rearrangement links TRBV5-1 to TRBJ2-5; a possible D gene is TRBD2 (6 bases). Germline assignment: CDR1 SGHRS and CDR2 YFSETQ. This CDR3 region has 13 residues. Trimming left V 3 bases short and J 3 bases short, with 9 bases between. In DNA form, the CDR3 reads TGCGCCAGCAGCTGGGGCGGGGAAGAGACCCAGTACTTC. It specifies CASSWGGEETQYF.

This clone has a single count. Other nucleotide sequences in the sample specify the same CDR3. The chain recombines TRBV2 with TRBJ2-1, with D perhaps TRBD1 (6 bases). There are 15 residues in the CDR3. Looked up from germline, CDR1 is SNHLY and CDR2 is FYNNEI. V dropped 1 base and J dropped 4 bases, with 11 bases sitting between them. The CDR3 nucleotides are TGTGCCAGCAGTGAAGGGCAGGGGAGTTACAATGAGCAGTTCTTC. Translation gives CASSEGQGSYNEQFF.

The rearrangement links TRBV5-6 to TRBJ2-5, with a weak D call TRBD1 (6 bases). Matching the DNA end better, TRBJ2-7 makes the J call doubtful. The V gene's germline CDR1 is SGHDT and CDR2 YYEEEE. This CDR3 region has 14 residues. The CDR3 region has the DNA TGTGCCAGCAGCTTGTTCCAGGGGTCCTACGAGCAGTACTTC. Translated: CASSLFQGSYEQYF.

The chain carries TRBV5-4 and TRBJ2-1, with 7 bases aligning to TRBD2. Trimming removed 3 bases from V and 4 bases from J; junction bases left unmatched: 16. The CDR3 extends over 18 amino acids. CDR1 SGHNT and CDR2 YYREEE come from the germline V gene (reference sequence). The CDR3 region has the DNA TGTGCCAGCAGCTGGGCGCGTTATAGCGGGTCGGGGTACAATGAGCAGTTCTTC. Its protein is CASSWARYSGSGYNEQFF.